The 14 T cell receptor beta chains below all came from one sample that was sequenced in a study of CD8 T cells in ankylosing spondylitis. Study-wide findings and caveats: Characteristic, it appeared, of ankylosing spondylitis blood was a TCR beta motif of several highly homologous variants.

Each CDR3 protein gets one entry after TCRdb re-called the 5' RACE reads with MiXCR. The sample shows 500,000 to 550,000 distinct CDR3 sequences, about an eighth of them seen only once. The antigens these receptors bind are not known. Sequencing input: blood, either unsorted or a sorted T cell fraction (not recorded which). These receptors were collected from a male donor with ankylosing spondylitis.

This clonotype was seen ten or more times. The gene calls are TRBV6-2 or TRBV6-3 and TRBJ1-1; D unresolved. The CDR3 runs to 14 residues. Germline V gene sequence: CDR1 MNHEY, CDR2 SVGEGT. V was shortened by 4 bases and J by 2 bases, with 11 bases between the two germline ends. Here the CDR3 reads CASSSQWGNTEAFF. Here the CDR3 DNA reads TGTGCCAGCAGTTCCCAGTGGGGAAACACTGAAGCTTTCTTT.

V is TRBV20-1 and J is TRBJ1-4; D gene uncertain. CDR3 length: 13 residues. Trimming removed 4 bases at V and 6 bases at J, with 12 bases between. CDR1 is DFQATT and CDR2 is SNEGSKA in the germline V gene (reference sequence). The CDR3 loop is CSANVGVDEKLFF. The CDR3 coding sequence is TGCAGTGCTAATGTCGGGGTAGATGAAAAACTGTTTTTT.

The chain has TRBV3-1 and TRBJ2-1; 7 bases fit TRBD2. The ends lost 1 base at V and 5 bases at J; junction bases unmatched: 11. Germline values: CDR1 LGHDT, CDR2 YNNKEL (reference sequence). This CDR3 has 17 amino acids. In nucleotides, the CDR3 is TGTGCCAGCAGCCAAGCCTCTCTAGCGGCTCAACACAATGAGCAGTTCTTC. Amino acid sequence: CASSQASLAAQHNEQFF.

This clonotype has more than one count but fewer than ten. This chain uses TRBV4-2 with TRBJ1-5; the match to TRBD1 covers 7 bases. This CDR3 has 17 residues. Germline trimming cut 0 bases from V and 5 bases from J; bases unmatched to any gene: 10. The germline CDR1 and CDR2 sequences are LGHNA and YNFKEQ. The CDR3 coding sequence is TGTGCCAGCAGCCAAGATATATACCGGGACAGTTATCAGCCCCAGCATTTT. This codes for CASSQDIYRDSYQPQHF.

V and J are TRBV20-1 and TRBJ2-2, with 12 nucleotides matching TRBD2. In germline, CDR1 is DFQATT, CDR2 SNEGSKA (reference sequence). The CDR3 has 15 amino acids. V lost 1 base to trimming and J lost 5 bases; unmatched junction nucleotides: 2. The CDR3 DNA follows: TGCAGTGCTAGAGTAGGACTAGCGGGAACCGGGGAGCTGTTTTTT. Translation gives CSARVGLAGTGELFF.

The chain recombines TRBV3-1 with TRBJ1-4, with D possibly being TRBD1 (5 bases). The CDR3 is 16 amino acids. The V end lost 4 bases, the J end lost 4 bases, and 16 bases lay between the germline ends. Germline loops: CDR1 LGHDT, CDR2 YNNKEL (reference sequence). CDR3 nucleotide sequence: TGTGCCAGCAGCCTACGGACGTGGGGGAATAATGAAAAACTGTTTTTT. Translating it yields CASSLRTWGNNEKLFF.

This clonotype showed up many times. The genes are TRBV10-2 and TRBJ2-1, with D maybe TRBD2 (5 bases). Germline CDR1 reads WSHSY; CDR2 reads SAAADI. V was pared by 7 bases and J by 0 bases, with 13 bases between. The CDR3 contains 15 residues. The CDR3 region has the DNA TGCGCCAGCATAGGCGGGCTGAGCTCCTACAATGAGCAGTTCTTC. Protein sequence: CASIGGLSSYNEQFF.

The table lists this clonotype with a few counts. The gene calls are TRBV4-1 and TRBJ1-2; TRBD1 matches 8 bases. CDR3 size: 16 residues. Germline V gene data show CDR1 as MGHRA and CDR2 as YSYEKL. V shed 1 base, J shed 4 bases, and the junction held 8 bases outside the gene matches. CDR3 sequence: CASSQGPQGGTYGYTF. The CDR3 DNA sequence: TGCGCCAGCAGCCAAGGCCCACAGGGGGGGACCTATGGCTACACCTTC.

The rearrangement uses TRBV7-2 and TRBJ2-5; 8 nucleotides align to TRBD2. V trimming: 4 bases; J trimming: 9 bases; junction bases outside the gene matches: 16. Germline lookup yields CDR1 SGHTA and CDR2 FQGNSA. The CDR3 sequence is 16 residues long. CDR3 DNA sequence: TGTGCCAGCAGCTCCAGTGGCAGCGGGGGACCTCGGGCCCAGTACTTC. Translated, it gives CASSSSGSGGPRAQYF.

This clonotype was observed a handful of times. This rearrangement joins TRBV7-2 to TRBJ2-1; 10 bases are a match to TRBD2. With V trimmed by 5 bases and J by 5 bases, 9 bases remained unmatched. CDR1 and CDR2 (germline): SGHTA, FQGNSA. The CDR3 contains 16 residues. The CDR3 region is CASSIQALAGNNEQFF. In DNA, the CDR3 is TGTGCCAGCAGCATCCAGGCACTAGCGGGGAACAATGAGCAGTTCTTC.

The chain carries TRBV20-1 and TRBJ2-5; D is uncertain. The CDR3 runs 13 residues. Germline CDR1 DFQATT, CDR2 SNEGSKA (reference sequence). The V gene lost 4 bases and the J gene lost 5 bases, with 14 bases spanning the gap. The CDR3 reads CSAMLSRGETQYF. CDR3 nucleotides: TGCAGTGCTATGTTATCTCGTGGTGAGACCCAGTACTTC.

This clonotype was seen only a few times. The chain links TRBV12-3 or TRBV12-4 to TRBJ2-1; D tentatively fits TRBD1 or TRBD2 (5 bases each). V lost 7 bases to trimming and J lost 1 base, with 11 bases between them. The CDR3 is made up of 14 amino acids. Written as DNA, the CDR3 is TGTGCCAGCACCCGGGACCCTTCCTACAATGAGCAGTTCTTC. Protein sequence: CASTRDPSYNEQFF.

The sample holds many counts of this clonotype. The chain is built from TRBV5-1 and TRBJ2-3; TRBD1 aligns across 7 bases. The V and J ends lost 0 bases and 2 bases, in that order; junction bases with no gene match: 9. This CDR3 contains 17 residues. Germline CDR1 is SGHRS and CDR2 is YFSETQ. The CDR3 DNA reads TGCGCCAGCAGCTTGGCAGTCGGTCAGGGGGACACAGATACGCAGTATTTT. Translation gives CASSLAVGQGDTDTQYF.

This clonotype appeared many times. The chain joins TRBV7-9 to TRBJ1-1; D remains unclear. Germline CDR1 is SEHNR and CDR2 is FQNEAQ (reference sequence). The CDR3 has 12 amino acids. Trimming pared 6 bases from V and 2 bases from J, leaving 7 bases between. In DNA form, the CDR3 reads TGTGCCAGCAGTTTTCCCAACACTGAAGCTTTCTTT. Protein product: CASSFPNTEAFF.